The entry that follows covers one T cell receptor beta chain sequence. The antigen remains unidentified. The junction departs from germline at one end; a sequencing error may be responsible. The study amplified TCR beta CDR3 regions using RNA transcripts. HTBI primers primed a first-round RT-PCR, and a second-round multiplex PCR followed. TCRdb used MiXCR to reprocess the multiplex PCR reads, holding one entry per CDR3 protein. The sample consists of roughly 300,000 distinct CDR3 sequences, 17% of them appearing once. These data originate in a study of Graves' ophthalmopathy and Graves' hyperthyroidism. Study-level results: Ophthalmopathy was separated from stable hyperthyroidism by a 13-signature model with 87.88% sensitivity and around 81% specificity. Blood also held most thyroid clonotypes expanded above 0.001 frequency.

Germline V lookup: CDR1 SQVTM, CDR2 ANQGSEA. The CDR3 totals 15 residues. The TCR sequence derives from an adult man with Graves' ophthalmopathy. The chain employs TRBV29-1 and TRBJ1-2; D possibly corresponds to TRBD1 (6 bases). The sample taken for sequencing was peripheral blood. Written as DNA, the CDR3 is TGCAGCGTTGAAGTATTGGTACAGGGTGTCTATGGCTACATCTTC. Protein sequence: CSVEVLVQGVYGYIF. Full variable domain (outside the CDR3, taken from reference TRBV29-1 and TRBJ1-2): SAVISQKPSRDICQRGTSLTIQCQVDSQVTMMFWYRQQPGQSLTLIATANQGSEATYESGFVIDKFPISRPNLTFSTLTVSNMSPEDSSIYLCSVEVLVQGVYGYIFGSGTRLTVV.